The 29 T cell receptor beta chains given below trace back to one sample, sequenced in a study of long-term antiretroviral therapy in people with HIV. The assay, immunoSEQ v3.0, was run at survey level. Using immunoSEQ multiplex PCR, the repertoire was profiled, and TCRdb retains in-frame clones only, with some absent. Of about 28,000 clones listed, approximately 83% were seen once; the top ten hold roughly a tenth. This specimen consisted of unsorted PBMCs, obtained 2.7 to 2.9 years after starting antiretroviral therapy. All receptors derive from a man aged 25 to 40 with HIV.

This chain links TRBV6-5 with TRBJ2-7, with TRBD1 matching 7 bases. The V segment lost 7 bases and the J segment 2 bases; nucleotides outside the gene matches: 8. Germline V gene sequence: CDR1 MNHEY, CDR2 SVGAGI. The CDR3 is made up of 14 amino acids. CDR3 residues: CASNSLGQTYEQYF. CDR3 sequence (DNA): TGTGCCAGCAACAGCTTGGGACAGACCTACGAGCAGTACTTC.

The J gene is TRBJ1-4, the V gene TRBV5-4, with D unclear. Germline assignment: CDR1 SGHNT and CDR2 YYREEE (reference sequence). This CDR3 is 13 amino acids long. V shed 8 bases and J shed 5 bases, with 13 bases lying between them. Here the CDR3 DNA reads TGTGCCAGTCGAACGCAGGAAAATGAAAAACTGTTTTTT. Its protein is CASRTQENEKLFF. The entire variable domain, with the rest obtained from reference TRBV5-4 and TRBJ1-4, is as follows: ETGVTQSPTHLIKTRGQQVTLRCSSQSGHNTVSWYQQALGQGPQFIFQYYREEENGRGNFPPRFSGLQFPNYSSELNVNALELDDSALYLCASRTQENEKLFFGSGTQLSVL.

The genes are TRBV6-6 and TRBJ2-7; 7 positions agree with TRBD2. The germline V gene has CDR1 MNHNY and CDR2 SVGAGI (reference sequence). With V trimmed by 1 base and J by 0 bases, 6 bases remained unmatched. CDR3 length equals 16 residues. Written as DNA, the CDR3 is TGTGCCAGCAGTTACTGGGAGGGTGGGAGCTCCTACGAGCAGTACTTC. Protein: CASSYWEGGSSYEQYF.

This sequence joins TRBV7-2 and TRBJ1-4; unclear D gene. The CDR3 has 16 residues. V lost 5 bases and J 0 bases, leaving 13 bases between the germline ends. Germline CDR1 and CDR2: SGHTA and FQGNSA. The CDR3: CASSTRSGATNEKLFF. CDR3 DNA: TGTGCCAGCAGCACCCGCAGTGGCGCAACTAATGAAAAACTGTTTTTT.

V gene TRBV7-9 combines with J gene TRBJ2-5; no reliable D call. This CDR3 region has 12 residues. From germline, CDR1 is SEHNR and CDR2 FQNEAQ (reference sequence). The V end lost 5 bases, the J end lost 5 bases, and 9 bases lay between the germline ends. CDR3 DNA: TGTGCCAGCAGCCCTGACTGGGAGACCCAGTACTTC. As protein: CASSPDWETQYF.

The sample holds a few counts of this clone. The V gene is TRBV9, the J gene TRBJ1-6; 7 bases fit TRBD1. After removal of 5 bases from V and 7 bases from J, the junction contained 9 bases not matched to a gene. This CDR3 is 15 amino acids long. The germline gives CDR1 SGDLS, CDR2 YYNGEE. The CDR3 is CASSLTGRDNSPLHF. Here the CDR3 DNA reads TGTGCCAGCAGTTTGACAGGGAGGGACAATTCACCCCTCCACTTT.

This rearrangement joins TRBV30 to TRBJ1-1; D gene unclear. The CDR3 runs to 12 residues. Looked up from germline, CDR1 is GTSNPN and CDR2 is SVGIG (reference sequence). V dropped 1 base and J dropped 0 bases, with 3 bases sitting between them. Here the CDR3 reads CAWSGMNTEAFF. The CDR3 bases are TGTGCCTGGAGTGGGATGAACACTGAAGCTTTCTTT. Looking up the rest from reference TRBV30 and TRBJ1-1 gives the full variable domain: SQTIHQWPATLVQPVGSPLSLECTVEGTSNPNLYWYRQAAGRGLQLLFYSVGIGQISSEVPQNLSASRPQDRQFILSSKKLLLSDSGFYLCAWSGMNTEAFFGQGTRLTVV.

The chain's CDR3 is CAISALDGQPQHF. DNA for the CDR3: TGTGCCATCAGTGCCCTCGACGGTCAGCCCCAGCATTTT. The chain is built from TRBV10-3 and TRBJ1-5; D gene unclear. Trimming took off 4 bases at V and 6 bases at J, with 10 bases between the two ends. CDR3 length: 13 residues. The germline V gene has CDR1 ENHRY and CDR2 SYGVKD.

This CDR3 is CASSLTWTGSATYEQYF. CDR3 nucleotides: TGTGCCAGCAGTCTAACCTGGACAGGGTCCGCCACCTACGAGCAGTACTTC. The chain couples TRBV28 to TRBJ2-7, with TRBD1 matching over 8 bases. Germline-derived CDR1 and CDR2 are MDHEN and SYDVKM. The CDR3 has 17 residues. Trimming removed 5 bases from V and 2 bases from J; junction bases left unmatched: 14.

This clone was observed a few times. The CDR3 DNA reads as TGTGCCAGCAGCCAGGGAAACAATGAGCAGTTCTTC. Translating gives CASSQGNNEQFF. V is TRBV7-3 and J is TRBJ2-1, with a tentative D call TRBD1 (5 bases). Germline CDR1 reads SGHTA; CDR2 reads FQGTGA. V lost 5 bases, J lost 5 bases, and 7 bases lay in between. The CDR3 length is 12 residues.

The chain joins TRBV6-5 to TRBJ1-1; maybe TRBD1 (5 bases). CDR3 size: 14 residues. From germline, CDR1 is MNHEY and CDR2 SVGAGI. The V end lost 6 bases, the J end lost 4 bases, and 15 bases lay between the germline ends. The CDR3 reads CASSSYNQGTEAFF. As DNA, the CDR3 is TGTGCCAGCAGCTCCTATAATCAGGGCACTGAAGCTTTCTTT.

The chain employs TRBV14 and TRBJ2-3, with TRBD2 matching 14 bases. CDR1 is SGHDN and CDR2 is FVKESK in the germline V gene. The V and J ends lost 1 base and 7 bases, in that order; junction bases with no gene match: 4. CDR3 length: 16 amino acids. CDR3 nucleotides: TGTGCCAGCAGCCAAGGACTAGCGGGAGGGCCCCATACGCAGTATTTT. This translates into CASSQGLAGGPHTQYF.

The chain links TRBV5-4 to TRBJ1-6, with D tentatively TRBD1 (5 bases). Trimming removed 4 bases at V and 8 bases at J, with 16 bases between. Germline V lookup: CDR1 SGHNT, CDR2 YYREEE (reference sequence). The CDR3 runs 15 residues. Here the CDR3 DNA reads TGTGCCAGCAGCCTCGGACAACGAGGGGATTCACCCCTCCACTTT. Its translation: CASSLGQRGDSPLHF.

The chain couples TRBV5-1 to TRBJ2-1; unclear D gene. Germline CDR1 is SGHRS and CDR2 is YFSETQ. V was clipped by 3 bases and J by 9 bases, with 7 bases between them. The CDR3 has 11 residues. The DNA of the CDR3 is TGCGCCAGCAGCTCCCCGAGTGAGCAGTTCTTC. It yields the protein CASSSPSEQFF.

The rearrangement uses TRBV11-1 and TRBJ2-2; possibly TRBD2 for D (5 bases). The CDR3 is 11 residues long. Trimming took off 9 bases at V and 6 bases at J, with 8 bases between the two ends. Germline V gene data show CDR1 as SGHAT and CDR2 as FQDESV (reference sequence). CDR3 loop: CASQRAGELFF. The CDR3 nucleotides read TGTGCCAGTCAGAGGGCCGGGGAGCTGTTTTTT.

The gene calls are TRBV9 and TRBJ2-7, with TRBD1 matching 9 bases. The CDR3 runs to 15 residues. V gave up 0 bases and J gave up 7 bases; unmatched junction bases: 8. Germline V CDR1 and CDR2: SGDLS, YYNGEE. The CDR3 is CASSVEGQGVREQYF. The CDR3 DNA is TGTGCCAGCAGCGTAGAGGGACAGGGCGTACGGGAGCAGTACTTC. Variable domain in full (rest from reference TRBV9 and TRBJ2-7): DSGVTQTPKHLITATGQRVTLRCSPRSGDLSVYWYQQSLDQGLQFLIQYYNGEERAKGNILERFSAQQFPDLHSELNLSSLELGDSALYFCASSVEGQGVREQYFGPGTRLTVT.

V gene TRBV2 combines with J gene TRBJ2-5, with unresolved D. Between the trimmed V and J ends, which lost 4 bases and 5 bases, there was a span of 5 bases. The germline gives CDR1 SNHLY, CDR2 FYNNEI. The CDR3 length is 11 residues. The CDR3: CASSVLETQYF. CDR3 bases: TGTGCCAGCAGTGTGTTGGAGACCCAGTACTTC.

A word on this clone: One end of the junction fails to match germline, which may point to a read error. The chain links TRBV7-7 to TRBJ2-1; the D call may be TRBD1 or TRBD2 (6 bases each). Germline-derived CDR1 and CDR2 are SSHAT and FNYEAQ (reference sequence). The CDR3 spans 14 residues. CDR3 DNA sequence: TGTGCTAGCAGCTTAGCGGCAGGGGATAGTACGCAGTTCTTC. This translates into CASSLAAGDSTQFF.

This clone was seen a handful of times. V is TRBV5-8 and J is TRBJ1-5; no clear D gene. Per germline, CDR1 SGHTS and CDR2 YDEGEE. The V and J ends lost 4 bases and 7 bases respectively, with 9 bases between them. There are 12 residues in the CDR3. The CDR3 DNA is TGTGCCAGCAGCCTGCCCAAACAGCCCCAGCATTTT. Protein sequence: CASSLPKQPQHF.

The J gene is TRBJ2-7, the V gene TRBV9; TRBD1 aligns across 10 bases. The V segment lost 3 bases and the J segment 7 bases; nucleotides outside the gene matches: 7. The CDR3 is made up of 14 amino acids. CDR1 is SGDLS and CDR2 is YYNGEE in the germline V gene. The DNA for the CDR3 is TGTGCCAGCAGCGCCGGGACAGGGGTTGGGGAGCAGTACTTC. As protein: CASSAGTGVGEQYF.

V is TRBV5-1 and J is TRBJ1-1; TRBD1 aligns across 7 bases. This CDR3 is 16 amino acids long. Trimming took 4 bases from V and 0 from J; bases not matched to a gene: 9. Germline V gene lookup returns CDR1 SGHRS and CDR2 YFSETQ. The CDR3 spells CASSMDRRVMNTEAFF. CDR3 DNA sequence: TGCGCCAGCAGCATGGACAGGAGAGTCATGAACACTGAAGCTTTCTTT.

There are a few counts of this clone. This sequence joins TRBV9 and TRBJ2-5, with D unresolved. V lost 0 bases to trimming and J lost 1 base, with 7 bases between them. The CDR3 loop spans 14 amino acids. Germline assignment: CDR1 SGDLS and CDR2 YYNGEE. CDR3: CASSVGGIQETQYF. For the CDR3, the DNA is TGTGCCAGCAGCGTAGGCGGAATCCAAGAGACCCAGTACTTC. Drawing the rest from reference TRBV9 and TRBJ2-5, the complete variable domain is DSGVTQTPKHLITATGQRVTLRCSPRSGDLSVYWYQQSLDQGLQFLIQYYNGEERAKGNILERFSAQQFPDLHSELNLSSLELGDSALYFCASSVGGIQETQYFGPGTRLLVL.

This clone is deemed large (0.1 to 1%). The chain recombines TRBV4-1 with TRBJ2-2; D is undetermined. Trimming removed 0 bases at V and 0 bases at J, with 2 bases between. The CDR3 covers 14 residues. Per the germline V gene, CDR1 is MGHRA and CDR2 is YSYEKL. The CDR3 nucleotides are TGCGCCAGCAGCCAAGACCCGAACACCGGGGAGCTGTTTTTT. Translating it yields CASSQDPNTGELFF.

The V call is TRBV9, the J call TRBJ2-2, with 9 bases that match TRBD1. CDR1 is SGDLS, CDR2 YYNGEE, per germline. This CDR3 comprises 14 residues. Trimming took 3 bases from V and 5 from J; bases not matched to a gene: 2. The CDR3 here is CASSEQGATGELFF. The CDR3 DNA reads TGTGCCAGCAGCGAACAGGGGGCGACCGGGGAGCTGTTTTTT.

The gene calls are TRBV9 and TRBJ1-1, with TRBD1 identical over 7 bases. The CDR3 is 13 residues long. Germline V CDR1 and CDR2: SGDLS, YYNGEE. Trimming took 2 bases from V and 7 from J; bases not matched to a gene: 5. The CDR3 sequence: CASSVGTANEAFF. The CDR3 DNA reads TGTGCCAGCAGCGTGGGGACAGCAAATGAAGCTTTCTTT.

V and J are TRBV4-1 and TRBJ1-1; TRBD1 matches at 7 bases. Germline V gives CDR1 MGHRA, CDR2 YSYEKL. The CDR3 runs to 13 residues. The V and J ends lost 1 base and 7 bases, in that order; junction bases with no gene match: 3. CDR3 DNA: TGCGCCAGCAGCCAAGGACAGGGTTTTGAAGCTTTCTTT. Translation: CASSQGQGFEAFF.

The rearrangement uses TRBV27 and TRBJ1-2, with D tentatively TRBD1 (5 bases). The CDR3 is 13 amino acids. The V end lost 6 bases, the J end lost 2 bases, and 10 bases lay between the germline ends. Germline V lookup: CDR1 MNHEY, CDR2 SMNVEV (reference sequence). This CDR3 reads CASSPYRNYGYTF. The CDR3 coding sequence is TGTGCCAGCAGCCCCTACAGGAACTATGGCTACACCTTC.

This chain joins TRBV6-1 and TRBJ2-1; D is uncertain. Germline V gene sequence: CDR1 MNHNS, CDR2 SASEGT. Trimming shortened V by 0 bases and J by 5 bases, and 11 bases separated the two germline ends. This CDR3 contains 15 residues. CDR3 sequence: CASSEALGSHNEQFF. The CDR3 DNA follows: TGTGCCAGCAGTGAAGCGCTGGGAAGCCACAATGAGCAGTTCTTC.

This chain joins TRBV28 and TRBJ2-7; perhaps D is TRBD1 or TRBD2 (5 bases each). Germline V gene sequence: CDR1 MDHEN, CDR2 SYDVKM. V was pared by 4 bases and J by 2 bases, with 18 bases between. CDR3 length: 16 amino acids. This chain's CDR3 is CASSSPREGPTYEQYF. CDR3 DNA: TGTGCCAGCAGTTCACCCCGAGAGGGACCGACCTACGAGCAGTACTTC.